Below, 15 T cell receptor beta chains from the same sample are listed, as sequenced in a study of T cells in Graves' hyperthyroidism and ophthalmopathy. Researchers took RNA transcripts and amplified the TCR beta CDR3 regions from them. With the HTBI primer set, the TCR CDR3 went through a first round of RT-PCR. TCRdb used MiXCR to reprocess the multiplex PCR reads, holding one entry per CDR3 protein. The sample contains some 250,000 distinct CDR3 sequences, 12% to 15% of which appear only once. Sample: blood. Receptors were obtained from a woman in her fifties or sixties with Graves' hyperthyroidism that later progressed to Graves' ophthalmopathy.

This clonotype was seen many times. The CDR3 DNA sequence: TGTGCCTGGAGTCGTGGAAGGGTACCCGGGGAGCTGTTTTTT. It is translated as CAWSRGRVPGELFF. The chain employs TRBV30 and TRBJ2-2; no clear D. The V end was cut by 2 bases, the J end by 6 bases, with 13 bases between. The CDR3 totals 14 residues. CDR1 and CDR2 from the germline V gene are GTSNPN and SVGIG (reference sequence).

Worth noting for this clonotype: A much larger clone is a single base away; this may be a read error. The rearrangement uses TRBV4-2 and TRBJ2-3; TRBD2 matches at 8 bases. Germline lookup yields CDR1 LGHNA and CDR2 YNFKEQ. CDR3 length: 15 residues. The CDR3 region has the DNA TGTGCCAGCAGCCAGAGGAGCGGGAGCACAGATACGCAGTGTTTT. As protein: CASSQRSGSTDTQCF.

A few counts support this clonotype. This chain connects TRBV11-3 to TRBJ1-1; D uncertain. Germline CDR1 and CDR2: SGHNT and YENEEA. The V gene lost 3 bases and the J gene lost 1 base, with 18 bases spanning the gap. The CDR3 extends over 17 amino acids. The CDR3 reads CASSFWRPSHWNTEAFF. DNA for the CDR3: TGTGCCAGCAGCTTTTGGAGACCTAGCCATTGGAACACTGAAGCTTTCTTT.

This clonotype was counted many times. This chain joins TRBV29-1 and TRBJ2-5; 14 positions match TRBD2. The junction had 14 bases not matched to a gene; V was cut back by 6 bases and J by 5 bases. The CDR3 covers 17 residues. CDR1 SQVTM and CDR2 ANQGSEA come from the germline V gene. The CDR3 loop reads CSVPGTSGRSIRETQYF. The CDR3 region has the DNA TGCAGCGTCCCCGGGACTAGCGGGAGAAGTATACGGGAGACCCAGTACTTC.

This clonotype was seen ten or more times. This sequence joins TRBV12-3 or TRBV12-4 and TRBJ2-7; tentatively, D is TRBD1 (6 bases). V was clipped by 8 bases and J by 1 base, with 15 bases between them. The CDR3 runs to 14 residues. The CDR3 region is CASSGERLSYEQYF. The CDR3 DNA follows: TGTGCCAGCTCAGGGGAGCGTCTATCCTACGAGCAGTACTTC.

This clonotype came up many times. This chain links TRBV18 with TRBJ2-7; D not resolved. V was shortened by 11 bases and J by 7 bases, with 12 bases between the two germline ends. In germline, CDR1 is KGHSH, CDR2 LQKENI. The CDR3 runs 10 residues. CDR3 amino acids: CALRSWEQYF. In DNA, the CDR3 is TGTGCCCTTAGGTCATGGGAGCAGTACTTC.

At least ten counts were recorded for this clonotype. This chain uses TRBV28 with TRBJ1-1; perhaps TRBD1 as D (5 bases). There are 15 residues in the CDR3. The V end lost 7 bases, the J end lost 5 bases, and 20 bases lay between the germline ends. Per germline, CDR1 MDHEN and CDR2 SYDVKM. In nucleotides, the CDR3 is TGTGCCAGCACCGAACGGGCAGGGCCAATGACTGAAGCTTTCTTT. Translation: CASTERAGPMTEAFF.

There are many counts of this clonotype. The V and J genes are TRBV3-1 and TRBJ2-3, with TRBD2 identical over 12 bases. Germline CDR1 reads LGHDT; CDR2 reads YNNKEL (reference sequence). This CDR3 contains 16 residues. V gave up 4 bases and J gave up 2 bases; unmatched junction bases: 4. The CDR3 DNA follows: TGTGCCAGCAGCCGAGGACTAGCGGGGCTCACAGATACGCAGTATTTT. This sequence encodes CASSRGLAGLTDTQYF.

This clonotype was recorded many times. V gene TRBV12-3 or TRBV12-4 combines with J gene TRBJ1-5, with unresolved D. The CDR3 is made up of 15 amino acids. V lost 5 bases to trimming and J lost 7 bases, with 18 bases between them. CDR3 sequence reads: CASSHGHSRKQPQHF. CDR3 coding DNA: TGTGCCAGCAGTCATGGTCACAGTAGGAAACAGCCCCAGCATTTT.

This clonotype occurred many times. V is TRBV12-5 and J is TRBJ1-5; D call uncertain. V shed 0 bases and J shed 5 bases, with 8 bases lying between them. The germline gives CDR1 LGHNT, CDR2 FRNRAP. The CDR3 loop spans 14 amino acids. CDR3 sequence (DNA): TGTGCTAGTGGTTTGGTACCCTTGGATCAGCCCCAGCATTTT. Its protein is CASGLVPLDQPQHF. Complete variable domain (other parts from reference TRBV12-5 and TRBJ1-5): DARVTQTPRHKVTEMGQEVTMRCQPILGHNTVFWYRQTMMQGLELLAYFRNRAPLDDSGMPKDRFSAEMPDATLATLKIQPSEPRDSAVYFCASGLVPLDQPQHFGDGTRLSIL.

The V and J genes are TRBV29-1 and TRBJ1-4, with a possible D match to TRBD1 (5 bases). The CDR3 totals 15 residues. Germline V CDR1 and CDR2: SQVTM, ANQGSEA. Trimming removed 7 bases at V and 2 bases at J, with 17 bases between. CDR3 coding DNA: TGCAGCGCAGTGGGGGGTGAGGAGACTAATGAAAAACTGTTTTTT. It encodes CSAVGGEETNEKLFF.

There are many counts of this clonotype. V usage is TRBV15 and J usage is TRBJ2-3, with D unresolved. The germline CDR1 and CDR2 sequences are LNHNV and YYDKDF (reference sequence). There are 15 residues in the CDR3. V lost 5 bases, J lost 6 bases, and 18 bases lay in between. CDR3: CATSVREALSDTQYF. The CDR3 DNA is TGTGCCACCAGCGTACGAGAGGCCCTCTCGGATACGCAGTATTTT. Combining the CDR3 with reference TRBV15 and TRBJ2-3 gives the whole variable domain DAMVIQNPRYQVTQFGKPVTLSCSQTLNHNVMYWYQQKSSQAPKLLFHYYDKDFNNEADTPDNFQSRRPNTSFCFLDIRSPGLGDTAMYLCATSVREALSDTQYFGPGTRLTVL.

This clonotype was observed many times. This chain joins TRBV18 and TRBJ2-1; 8 bases are shared with TRBD1. The CDR3 length is 14 residues. The germline V gene has CDR1 KGHSH and CDR2 LQKENI. Unmatched junction bases numbered 9, after V lost 6 bases and J lost 8 bases. CDR3: CASSRGTGRDEQFF. CDR3 sequence (DNA): TGTGCCAGCTCTCGGGGGACAGGCAGGGATGAGCAGTTCTTC. The full variable domain, its missing parts supplied by reference TRBV18 and TRBJ2-1, is NAGVMQNPRHLVRRRGQEARLRCSPMKGHSHVYWYRQLPEEGLKFMVYLQKENIIDESGMPKERFSAEFPKEGPSILRIQQVVRGDSAAYFCASSRGTGRDEQFFGPGTRLTVL.

In its sample, this clonotype was seen a few times. This chain connects TRBV20-1 to TRBJ1-5; no reliable D call. This CDR3 has 15 residues. The germline CDR1 and CDR2 sequences are DFQATT and SNEGSKA (reference sequence). Trimming removed 3 bases at V and 3 bases at J, with 15 bases between. The CDR3 bases are TGCAGTGCTAGCATCAGGTCGTGGTCCAATCAGCCCCAGCATTTT. Translating gives CSASIRSWSNQPQHF.

Many counts were recorded for this clonotype. The chain couples TRBV3-1 to TRBJ1-1; no firm D call. This CDR3 comprises 12 residues. The ends were cut back, 4 bases at V and 2 bases at J, with 5 bases in the middle. The germline CDR1 and CDR2 sequences are LGHDT and YNNKEL (reference sequence). For the CDR3, the DNA is TGTGCCAGCAGCCGGATAAACACTGAAGCTTTCTTT. Protein sequence: CASSRINTEAFF.